The 28 T cell receptor beta chains below were found in one sample sequenced in a study of blood T cell repertoires in COVID-19. Sequencing was performed with immunoSEQ multiplex PCR; in TCRdb, only in-frame clones are kept and a portion is missing. The sample records 250,000 to 350,000 clones, over 85% being singletons. Sequencing was performed on PBMCs or T cells enriched from blood (not recorded which). These receptors were obtained from a woman in her 50s who had been exposed to COVID-19.

The chain employs TRBV5-8 and TRBJ1-3; D ambiguous. The CDR3 loop spans 14 amino acids. Trimming shortened V by 5 bases and J by 2 bases, and 11 bases separated the two germline ends. Germline V gene lookup returns CDR1 SGHTS and CDR2 YDEGEE. CDR3 coding DNA: TGTGCCAGCAGTAGTTGGTTGGCTGGAAACACCATATATTTT. The encoded protein is CASSSWLAGNTIYF.

The rearrangement links TRBV6-1 to TRBJ1-5; TRBD1 is a possible D gene (5 bases). The CDR3 covers 15 residues. The germline gives CDR1 MNHNS, CDR2 SASEGT. The V end was cut by 2 bases, the J end by 1 base, with 9 bases between. The CDR3 loop reads CASSEYGGSNQPQHF. In nucleotides, the CDR3 is TGTGCCAGCAGTGAATATGGGGGGAGCAATCAGCCCCAGCATTTT.

This chain uses TRBV21-1 with TRBJ1-1; TRBD1 is taken as the D call from the table, unchecked against the DNA. TRBV21-1 is a known pseudogene. This CDR3 has 14 residues. CDR3: CASSARGFKTEAFF. CDR3 coding DNA: TGTGCCAGCAGCGCTAGGGGGTTCAAGACTGAAGCTTTCTTT.

The chain is built from TRBV10-2 and TRBJ1-2; D unclear. CDR1 is WSHSY and CDR2 is SAAADI in the germline V gene. This CDR3 has 13 residues. Trimming cost V 4 bases and J 2 bases, with 8 bases left between them. The CDR3 reads CASSGVGNYGYTF. The CDR3, as DNA: TGCGCCAGCAGTGGGGTCGGGAACTATGGCTACACCTTC.

The V gene is TRBV19, the J gene TRBJ1-2; 7 bases fit TRBD1. The trim removed 6 bases at V and 0 bases at J, leaving 4 bases unmatched. Looked up from germline, CDR1 is LNHDA and CDR2 is SQIVND (reference sequence). The CDR3 is 14 residues long. CDR3 region: CASSRDRTNYGYTF. CDR3 nucleotides: TGTGCCAGTAGCAGGGACAGAACTAACTATGGCTACACCTTC.

The chain carries TRBV18 and TRBJ1-5; D ambiguous. CDR3 length: 15 amino acids. Germline assignment: CDR1 KGHSH and CDR2 LQKENI. Trimming cost V 3 bases and J 0 bases, with 9 bases left between them. This chain's CDR3 is CASSPNRDSNQPQHF. The CDR3 DNA sequence: TGTGCCAGCTCACCGAACCGAGATAGCAATCAGCCCCAGCATTTT. The variable domain in full, with the rest retrieved from reference TRBV18 and TRBJ1-5, is NAGVMQNPRHLVRRRGQEARLRCSPMKGHSHVYWYRQLPEEGLKFMVYLQKENIIDESGMPKERFSAEFPKEGPSILRIQQVVRGDSAAYFCASSPNRDSNQPQHFGDGTRLSIL.

The genes are TRBV18 and TRBJ1-2; 10 nucleotides align to TRBD1. The germline gives CDR1 KGHSH, CDR2 LQKENI. V lost 6 bases and J lost 8; bases outside the gene matches: 12. CDR3 length equals 15 residues. CDR3 region: CASSPSGTGVRGYTF. CDR3 in DNA: TGTGCCAGCTCGCCATCCGGGACAGGGGTTAGGGGCTACACCTTC.

The chain uses TRBV18 and TRBJ2-7; no definite D call. Per the germline V gene, CDR1 is KGHSH and CDR2 is LQKENI. This CDR3 comprises 14 residues. V gave up 2 bases and J gave up 1 base, with 9 bases separating them. CDR3 region: CASSPATHSYEQYF. For the CDR3, the DNA is TGTGCCAGCTCACCAGCCACACATTCCTACGAGCAGTACTTC.

This sequence joins TRBV6-4 and TRBJ1-1, with D perhaps TRBD1 (5 bases). This CDR3 region has 13 residues. Trimming took 4 bases from V and 5 from J, leaving 11 bases between them. CDR1 is MRHNA, CDR2 SNTAGT, per germline. CDR3 DNA sequence: TGTGCCAGCAGTGGACAGATGGGGACTGAAGCTTTCTTT. Protein product: CASSGQMGTEAFF.

DNA of the CDR3: TGCGCCAGCAGCCGTAGGCCCGGGACAGTAGGTGATGAGCAGTTCTTC. Amino acids: CASSRRPGTVGDEQFF. J is TRBJ2-1 and V is TRBV4-1, with 7 bases fitting TRBD1. Germline CDR1 reads MGHRA; CDR2 reads YSYEKL. The CDR3 length is 16 residues. J lost 8 bases, V lost 4 bases, and 14 bases had no gene match.

The rearrangement joins TRBV9 to TRBJ2-7; TRBD1 matches at 8 bases. Losses at the gene ends were 0 bases for V and 4 bases for J; bases not matched to a gene: 6. Germline assignment: CDR1 SGDLS and CDR2 YYNGEE. This CDR3 has 15 amino acids. DNA of the CDR3: TGTGCCAGCAGCGTAGCCACGGACAGGGTGTACGAGCAGTACTTC. Translating it yields CASSVATDRVYEQYF.

This chain connects TRBV13 to TRBJ2-7; maybe TRBD1 (5 bases). Germline V lookup: CDR1 PRHDT, CDR2 FYEKMQ (reference sequence). The CDR3 length is 15 residues. Trimming took 4 bases from V and 0 from J, leaving 13 bases between them. The CDR3 DNA sequence: TGTGCCAGCAGCTCGCGTGGACAATACTCCTACGAGCAGTACTTC. This translates into CASSSRGQYSYEQYF. The complete variable domain, with remaining parts taken from reference TRBV13 and TRBJ2-7, reads AAGVIQSPRHLIKEKRETATLKCYPIPRHDTVYWYQQGPGQDPQFLISFYEKMQSDKGSIPDRFSAQQFSDYHSELNMSSLELGDSALYFCASSSRGQYSYEQYFGPGTRLTVT.

V usage is TRBV14 and J usage is TRBJ1-1, with TRBD1 identical over 11 bases. The CDR3 has 17 amino acids. Trimming at V came to 3 bases and at J to 7 bases, leaving 13 bases not matched to a gene. CDR1 and CDR2 (germline): SGHDN, FVKESK. This CDR3 is CASSHLHLGQGAIEAFF. CDR3 DNA sequence: TGTGCCAGCAGCCATCTTCACTTAGGACAGGGGGCGATTGAAGCTTTCTTT.

There are a few counts of this clone. This sequence joins TRBV5-1 and TRBJ1-1, with TRBD1 identical over 10 bases. Trimming cost V 2 bases and J 6 bases; bases outside gene matches: 4. The length of the CDR3 is 14 residues. CDR1 SGHRS and CDR2 YFSETQ come from the germline V gene. DNA of the CDR3: TGCGCCAGCAGCTTACCGGACAGGGGGGCTGAAGCTTTCTTT. This gives the protein CASSLPDRGAEAFF.

CDR3 DNA sequence: TGTGCCAGCGCGGGGTGGGCCCAAGGAGGGTCAGCTAACTATGGCTACACCTTC. This gives the protein CASAGWAQGGSANYGYTF. The gene calls are TRBV28 and TRBJ1-2; D is uncertain. The V gene lost 8 bases and the J gene lost 0 bases, with 25 bases spanning the gap. Germline-derived CDR1 and CDR2 are MDHEN and SYDVKM. CDR3 size: 18 residues.

The chain employs TRBV19 and TRBJ1-6; D is uncertain. V was pared by 3 bases and J by 8 bases, with 11 bases between. Germline-derived CDR1 and CDR2 are LNHDA and SQIVND (reference sequence). The CDR3 has 14 residues. CDR3 sequence (DNA): TGTGCCAGTAGTATGTCAGGTTTGGATTCACCCCTCCACTTT. Translation: CASSMSGLDSPLHF. The variable domain in full, with the rest retrieved from reference TRBV19 and TRBJ1-6, is DGGITQSPKYLFRKEGQNVTLSCEQNLNHDAMYWYRQDPGQGLRLIYYSQIVNDFQKGDIAEGYSVSREKKESFPLTVTSAQKNPTAFYLCASSMSGLDSPLHFGNGTRLTVT.

The chain uses TRBV19 and TRBJ2-1, with TRBD2 matching 9 bases. The CDR3 is made up of 14 amino acids. Germline V gene sequence: CDR1 LNHDA, CDR2 SQIVND (reference sequence). Trimming took 5 bases from V and 5 from J; bases not matched to a gene: 4. The CDR3 reads CASSAGGLNNEQFF. The CDR3 DNA follows: TGTGCCAGTAGTGCGGGGGGGCTAAACAATGAGCAGTTCTTC.

This clone was found once. The J gene is TRBJ1-1, the V gene TRBV29-1; the match to TRBD1 covers 7 bases. Germline V lookup: CDR1 SQVTM, CDR2 ANQGSEA. V shed 7 bases and J 1 base; nucleotides not matched to a gene: 9. CDR3 length: 14 residues. The CDR3 here is CSAGLGQANTEAFF. The CDR3 DNA reads TGCAGCGCCGGCCTAGGACAGGCGAACACTGAAGCTTTCTTT. The complete variable domain, with remaining parts taken from reference TRBV29-1 and TRBJ1-1, reads SAVISQKPSRDICQRGTSLTIQCQVDSQVTMMFWYRQQPGQSLTLIATANQGSEATYESGFVIDKFPISRPNLTFSTLTVSNMSPEDSSIYLCSAGLGQANTEAFFGQGTRLTVV.

The chain is built from TRBV14 and TRBJ2-3; 9 nucleotides agree with TRBD1. CDR1 and CDR2 from the germline V gene are SGHDN and FVKESK. V was pared by 4 bases and J by 8 bases, with 10 bases of the junction left unmatched. This CDR3 has 15 residues. The CDR3 bases are TGTGCCAGCAGCCGGGGACAGGGCCTATCGGGTACGCAGTATTTT. Protein sequence: CASSRGQGLSGTQYF. The variable domain in full, completed from reference TRBV14 and TRBJ2-3, reads EAGVTQFPSHSVIEKGQTVTLRCDPISGHDNLYWYRRVMGKEIKFLLHFVKESKQDESGMPNNRFLAERTGGTYSTLKVQPAELEDSGVYFCASSRGQGLSGTQYFGPGTRLTVL.

The chain couples TRBV19 to TRBJ1-5, with TRBD1 as a possible D gene (6 bases). Germline lookup yields CDR1 LNHDA and CDR2 SQIVND (reference sequence). Trimming removed 10 bases from V and 0 bases from J, with 25 bases in between. The CDR3 spans 18 residues. As DNA, the CDR3 is TGTGCCACTAAGGATGAAACAGGGTATCCTTATAGCAATCAGCCCCAGCATTTT. Translation gives CATKDETGYPYSNQPQHF.

The chain uses TRBV7-9 and TRBJ1-2; 11 bases are shared with TRBD1. V lost 5 bases to trimming and J lost 8 bases; unmatched junction nucleotides: 7. Germline assignment: CDR1 SEHNR and CDR2 FQNEAQ (reference sequence). This CDR3 region has 14 residues. The CDR3 sequence is CASSPGQGALGYTF. CDR3 sequence (DNA): TGTGCCAGCAGCCCAGGACAGGGGGCGTTAGGCTACACCTTC.

The gene calls are TRBV12-5 and TRBJ2-7; 7 positions agree with TRBD1. V dropped 2 bases and J dropped 5; count of bases not matched to a gene: 3. Germline-derived CDR1 and CDR2 are LGHNT and FRNRAP. The CDR3 consists of 13 residues. The CDR3, as DNA: TGTGCTAGTGGTTTGACAGGGGATCACGAGCAGTACTTC. Amino acids: CASGLTGDHEQYF. The entire variable domain, with the rest obtained from reference TRBV12-5 and TRBJ2-7, is as follows: DARVTQTPRHKVTEMGQEVTMRCQPILGHNTVFWYRQTMMQGLELLAYFRNRAPLDDSGMPKDRFSAEMPDATLATLKIQPSEPRDSAVYFCASGLTGDHEQYFGPGTRLTVT.

In its sample, this clone is medium-sized. V and J are TRBV7-9 and TRBJ2-7; 8 bases agree with TRBD2. The CDR3 is made up of 14 amino acids. Germline lookup yields CDR1 SEHNR and CDR2 FQNEAQ (reference sequence). V shed 5 bases and J 3 bases; nucleotides not matched to a gene: 6. For the CDR3, the DNA is TGTGCCAGCAGCGACCTAGCGGGCCACTACGAGCAGTACTTC. As protein: CASSDLAGHYEQYF.

The chain has TRBV19 and TRBJ1-5; the D gene is possibly TRBD1 (6 bases). This CDR3 has 13 amino acids. Trimming stripped 4 bases from V and 7 bases from J, with 11 bases between. The germline CDR1 and CDR2 sequences are LNHDA and SQIVND (reference sequence). The CDR3 protein is CASSSTGGQPQHF. Here the CDR3 DNA reads TGTGCCAGTAGTAGCACGGGGGGCCAGCCCCAGCATTTT.

The rearrangement joins TRBV27 to TRBJ1-1; 11 bases agree with TRBD1. The CDR3 runs 14 residues. Trimming at V came to 8 bases and at J to 4 bases, leaving 6 bases not matched to a gene. Germline V CDR1 and CDR2: MNHEY, SMNVEV (reference sequence). The chain's CDR3 is CASGQGAGVTEAFF. The DNA for the CDR3 is TGTGCCAGCGGACAGGGGGCGGGTGTCACTGAAGCTTTCTTT.

The gene calls are TRBV28 and TRBJ1-6; D not resolved. The germline gives CDR1 MDHEN, CDR2 SYDVKM. This CDR3 comprises 14 residues. V lost 3 bases, J lost 4 bases, and 7 bases lay in between. CDR3 bases: TGTGCCAGCAGTTTGGCGGAATATAATTCACCCCTCCACTTT. Translating gives CASSLAEYNSPLHF.

A single count supports this clone. The chain links TRBV3-1 (or the pseudogene TRBV3-2) to TRBJ2-4, with 8 bases aligning to TRBD2. The V and J ends lost 3 bases and 3 bases, in that order; junction bases with no gene match: 4. CDR1 LGHDT and CDR2 YNNKEL come from the germline V gene (reference sequence). The CDR3 is 15 amino acids. The CDR3 DNA is TGTGCCAGCAGCCACCACGCGGGGGGCAAAAACATTCAGTACTTC. This translates into CASSHHAGGKNIQYF.

The chain is built from TRBV19 and TRBJ1-5; D perhaps matches TRBD1 (6 bases). CDR1 LNHDA and CDR2 SQIVND come from the germline V gene (reference sequence). Trimming stripped 2 bases from V and 4 bases from J, with 6 bases between. The length of the CDR3 is 13 residues. The DNA for the CDR3 is TGTGCCAGTAGTATAACAGGGAATCAGCCCCAGCATTTT. It translates to CASSITGNQPQHF.